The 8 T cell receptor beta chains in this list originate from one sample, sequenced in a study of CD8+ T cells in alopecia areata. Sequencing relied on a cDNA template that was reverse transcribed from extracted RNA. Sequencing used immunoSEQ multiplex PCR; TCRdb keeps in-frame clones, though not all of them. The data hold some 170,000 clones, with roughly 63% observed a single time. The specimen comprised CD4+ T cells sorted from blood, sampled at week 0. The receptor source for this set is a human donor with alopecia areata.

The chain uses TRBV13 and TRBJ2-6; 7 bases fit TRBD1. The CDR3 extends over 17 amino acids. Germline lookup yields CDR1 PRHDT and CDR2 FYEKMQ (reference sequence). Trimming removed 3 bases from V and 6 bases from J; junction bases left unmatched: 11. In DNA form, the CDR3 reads TGTGCCAGCAGCTTGGGTCGCAGGGGGTTTGAGGCCAACGTCCTGACTTTC. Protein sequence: CASSLGRRGFEANVLTF.

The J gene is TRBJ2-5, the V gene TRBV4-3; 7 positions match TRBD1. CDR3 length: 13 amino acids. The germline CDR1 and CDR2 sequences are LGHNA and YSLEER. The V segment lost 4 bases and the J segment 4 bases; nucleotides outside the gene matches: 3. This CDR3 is CASSPTGRETQYF. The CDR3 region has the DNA TGCGCCAGCAGCCCGACAGGGAGAGAGACCCAGTACTTC.

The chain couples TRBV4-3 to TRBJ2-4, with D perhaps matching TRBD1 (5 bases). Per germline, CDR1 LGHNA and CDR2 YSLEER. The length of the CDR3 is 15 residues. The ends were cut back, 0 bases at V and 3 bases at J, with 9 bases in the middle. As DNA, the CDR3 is TGCGCCAGCAGCCAAGACCAGGGTTTCAAAAACATTCAGTACTTC. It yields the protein CASSQDQGFKNIQYF.

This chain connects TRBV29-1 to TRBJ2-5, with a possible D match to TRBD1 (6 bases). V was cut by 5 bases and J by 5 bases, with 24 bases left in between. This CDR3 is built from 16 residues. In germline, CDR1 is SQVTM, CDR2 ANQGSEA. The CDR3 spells CSVRIGNRVVKETQYF. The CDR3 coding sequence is TGCAGCGTTCGTATTGGGAACAGGGTGGTGAAGGAGACCCAGTACTTC.

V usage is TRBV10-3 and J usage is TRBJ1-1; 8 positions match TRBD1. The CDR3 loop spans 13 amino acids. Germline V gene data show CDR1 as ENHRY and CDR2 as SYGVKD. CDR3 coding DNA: TGTGTTACAACAGGGGGTATGAACACTGAAGCTTTCTTT. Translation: CVTTGGMNTEAFF.

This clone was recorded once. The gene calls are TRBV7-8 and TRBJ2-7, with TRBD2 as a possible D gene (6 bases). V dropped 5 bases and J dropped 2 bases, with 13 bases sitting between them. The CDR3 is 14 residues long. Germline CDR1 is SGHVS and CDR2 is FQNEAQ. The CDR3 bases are TGTGCCAGCAGCGCGCGGGACGTTACCTACGAGCAGTACTTC. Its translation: CASSARDVTYEQYF.

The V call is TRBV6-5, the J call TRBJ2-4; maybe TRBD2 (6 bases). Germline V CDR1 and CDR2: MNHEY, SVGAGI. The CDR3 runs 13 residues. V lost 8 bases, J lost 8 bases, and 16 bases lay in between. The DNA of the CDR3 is TGTGCCAGCGCAGATGGGGGGTCATACATTCAGTACTTC. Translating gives CASADGGSYIQYF.

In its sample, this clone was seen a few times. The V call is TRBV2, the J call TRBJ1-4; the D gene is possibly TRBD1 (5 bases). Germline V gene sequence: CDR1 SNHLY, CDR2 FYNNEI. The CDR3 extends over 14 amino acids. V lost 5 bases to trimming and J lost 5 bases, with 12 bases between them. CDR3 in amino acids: CASSPDTGNEKLFF. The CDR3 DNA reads TGTGCCAGCAGTCCGGACACTGGGAATGAAAAACTGTTTTTT. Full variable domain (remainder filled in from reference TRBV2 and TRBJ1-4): EPEVTQTPSHQVTQMGQEVILRCVPISNHLYFYWYRQILGQKVEFLVSFYNNEISEKSEIFDDQFSVERPDGSNFTLKIRSTKLEDSAMYFCASSPDTGNEKLFFGSGTQLSVL.